This entry lists 3 T cell receptor beta chains sequenced from one sample in a study of T cells after yellow fever vaccination. One entry per CDR3 protein results from TCRdb running MiXCR on the 5' RACE reads. The sample lists a few hundred thousand distinct CDR3 sequences, less than 20% seen once, with 15% to 20% in the top ten. This material consisted of PBMCs, taken less than 6 days after the first yellow fever vaccination. These receptors were obtained from a man between 18 and 29 years old who received the YFV17D yellow fever vaccine.

This clonotype has at least ten counts. The chain links TRBV15 to TRBJ1-3; D uncertain. The length of the CDR3 is 15 residues. V lost 2 bases and J lost 0, with 8 bases in between. Germline lookup yields CDR1 LNHNV and CDR2 YYDKDF (reference sequence). The CDR3 DNA sequence: TGTGCCACCAGCAGAAACAGACCCTCTGGAAACACCATATATTTT. Its protein is CATSRNRPSGNTIYF.

The chain has TRBV2 and TRBJ1-5; no firm D call. Germline CDR1 SNHLY, CDR2 FYNNEI. The CDR3 runs to 15 residues. The V and J ends lost 3 bases and 4 bases respectively, with 13 bases between them. DNA of the CDR3: TGTGCCAGCAGTGAGGAGGGTGGATCGAATCAGCCCCAGCATTTT. This translates into CASSEEGGSNQPQHF.

The chain has TRBV19 and TRBJ2-7; 8 positions match TRBD1. Germline CDR1 LNHDA, CDR2 SQIVND (reference sequence). The junction had 6 bases not matched to a gene; V was cut back by 5 bases and J by 3 bases. This CDR3 has 14 residues. CDR3 residues: CASSPTTGDYEQYV. CDR3 sequence (DNA): TGTGCCAGTAGTCCTACGACAGGGGACTACGAGCAGTACGTC.